This T cell receptor (beta chain) was sequenced in a study of graft-versus-host responses after intestinal transplantation. Turning to the study itself: For around 3 years after anti-thymocyte globulin induction, all recipients took tacrolimus and steroids.

As to this clone: What it binds is unknown.

Generated by immunoSEQ multiplex PCR, the TCRdb table keeps only in-frame clones and is missing some. The sample lists roughly 51,000 clones; about 89% were seen once. Study conclusions and caveats: Levels of circulating GvH clones at their peak were associated with early post-transplant HvG declines. Present in recipient marrow, GvH clones included some that appeared first in ileum or blood. Patients who carried graft-donor T cell macrochimerism also had high graft-versus-host to host-versus-graft clonal ratios in their allografts.

The specimen was unstimulated CD4+ T cells sorted from spleen or lymph node cells, collected before transplant. This TCR came from a human donor who was the organ donor for an intestinal transplant.

CDR3 bases: TGTGCCAGCAAACCTCAAGACAGAAGCAATCAGCCCCAGCATTTT. Amino acids: CASKPQDRSNQPQHF. V gene TRBV2 combines with J gene TRBJ1-5, with a possible D match to TRBD1 (5 bases). Trimming removed 7 bases from V and 1 base from J, with 14 bases in between. CDR1 and CDR2 from the germline V gene are SNHLY and FYNNEI. This CDR3 region has 15 residues.